This T cell receptor beta chain originates from a study of control samples from healthy donors and cancer patients. Sequencing used immunoSEQ multiplex PCR; TCRdb keeps in-frame clones, though not all of them. The sample has tens of thousands of clones, 88% seen once. This sequence was found in a woman in her seventies in good health. The specimen sequenced was blood.

CDR3 sequence (DNA): TGTGCCAGCAGCTTAGACTGGAGGACCGCCGCGGGCCTGACCTTC. The encoded protein is CASSLDWRTAAGLTF. This chain connects TRBV11-2 to TRBJ1-2; D remains ambiguous. This CDR3 spans 15 amino acids. With 0 bases removed from V and 14 bases from J, the gap between germline ends came to 22 bases. Germline V gene data show CDR1 as SGHAT and CDR2 as FQNNGV. The full variable domain, completed using reference TRBV11-2 and TRBJ1-2, is EAGVAQSPRYKIIEKRQSVAFWCNPISGHATLYWYQQILGQGPKLLIQFQNNGVVDDSQLPKDRFSAERLKGVDSTLKIQPAKLEDSAVYLCASSLDWRTAAGLTFGSGTRLTVV.